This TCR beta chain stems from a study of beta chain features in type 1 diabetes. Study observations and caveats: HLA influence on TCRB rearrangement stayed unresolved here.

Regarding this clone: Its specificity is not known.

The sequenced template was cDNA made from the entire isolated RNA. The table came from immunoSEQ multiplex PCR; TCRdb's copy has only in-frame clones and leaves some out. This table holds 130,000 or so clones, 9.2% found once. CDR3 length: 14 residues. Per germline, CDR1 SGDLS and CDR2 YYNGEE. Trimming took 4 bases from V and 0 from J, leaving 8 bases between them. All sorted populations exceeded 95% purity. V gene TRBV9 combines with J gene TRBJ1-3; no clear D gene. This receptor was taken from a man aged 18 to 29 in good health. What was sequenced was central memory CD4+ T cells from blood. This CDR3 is CASSLRVSGNTIYF. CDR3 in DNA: TGTGCCAGCAGCCTCCGCGTCTCTGGAAACACCATATATTTT.